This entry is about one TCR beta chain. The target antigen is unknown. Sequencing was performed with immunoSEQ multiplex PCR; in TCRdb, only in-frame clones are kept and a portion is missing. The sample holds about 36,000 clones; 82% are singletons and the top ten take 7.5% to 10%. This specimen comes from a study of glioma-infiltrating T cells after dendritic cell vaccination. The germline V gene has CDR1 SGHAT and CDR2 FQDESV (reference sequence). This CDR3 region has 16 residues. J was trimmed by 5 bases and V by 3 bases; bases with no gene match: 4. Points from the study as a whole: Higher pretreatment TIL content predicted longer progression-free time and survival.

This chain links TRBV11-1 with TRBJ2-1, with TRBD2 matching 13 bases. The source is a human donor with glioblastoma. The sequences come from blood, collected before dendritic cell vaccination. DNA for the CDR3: TGTGCCAGCAGCTTCTCACTAGCGGGGGGGCACAATGAGCAGTTCTTC. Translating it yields CASSFSLAGGHNEQFF.